This TCR beta chain stems from a study of blood T cell repertoires in COVID-19. Trimming took 11 bases from V and 1 from J, leaving 11 bases between them. The CDR3 is 12 amino acids. The germline V gene encodes CDR1 MDHEN and CDR2 SYDVKM. In the authors' methods: From reference gene primer amplification, estimates of nucleated cell counts were derived. Produced via immunoSEQ multiplex PCR; TCRdb's table is partial and in-frame only. V and J calls and clone size are copied from that table; D and trimming were computed from the DNA. Altogether more than 120,000 clones are present, about 80% being singletons, with the ten largest covering roughly 4%.

The sequenced sample consisted of PBMCs or T cells enriched from blood (not recorded which). V is TRBV28 and J is TRBJ1-1; TRBD1 might be the D (6 bases). The receptor's source is a man aged 50-59 years in a cohort exposed to, infected with or recovered from COVID-19 (not recorded which). CDR3 region: CAPSQGNTEAFF. The CDR3 DNA sequence: TGTGCCCCCTCACAGGGGAACACTGAAGCTTTCTTT.